The 26 T cell receptor beta chains given below trace back to one sample, sequenced in a study of graft-versus-host responses after intestinal transplantation. Produced via immunoSEQ multiplex PCR; TCRdb's table is partial and in-frame only. The sample lists approximately 100,000 clones; about 83% were seen once. The sequencing here drew on PBMCs, taken 255 days after intestinal transplant. The origin of the receptors is a human patient who received an intestinal transplant, so some T cells may come from the graft donor.

CDR3 amino acids: CASSLRGMGSSTDTQYF. In DNA, the CDR3 is TGTGCCAGCAGCTTAAGGGGGATGGGTTCTAGCACAGATACGCAGTATTTT. The chain recombines TRBV11-2 with TRBJ2-3; a possible D gene is TRBD1 (6 bases). V lost 2 bases to trimming and J lost 0 bases, with 15 bases between them. This CDR3 spans 17 amino acids. The germline gives CDR1 SGHAT, CDR2 FQNNGV.

V and J are TRBV4-3 and TRBJ2-5, with 9 bases matching TRBD1. Germline V gene lookup returns CDR1 LGHNA and CDR2 YSLEER. The CDR3 covers 17 residues. After removal of 1 base from V and 1 base from J, the junction contained 7 bases not matched to a gene. In DNA, the CDR3 is TGCGCCAGCAGCCAAGGAACCGGGACAGGGCGCCAAGAGACCCAGTACTTC. Translation gives CASSQGTGTGRQETQYF.

The chain uses TRBV30 and TRBJ1-2; D possibly corresponds to TRBD1 (6 bases). Trimming removed 2 bases at V and 2 bases at J, with 9 bases between. CDR1 GTSNPN and CDR2 SVGIG come from the germline V gene (reference sequence). This CDR3 contains 13 residues. The CDR3 is CAWSRGQNYGYTF. The CDR3 DNA is TGTGCCTGGAGTCGCGGACAGAACTATGGCTACACCTTC.

This chain uses TRBV4-1 with TRBJ2-5, with 10 bases aligning to TRBD2. With V trimmed by 1 base and J by 2 bases, 1 base remained unmatched. Germline V gene sequence: CDR1 MGHRA, CDR2 YSYEKL. The CDR3 consists of 15 residues. The CDR3 DNA sequence: TGCGCCAGCAGCCAAGTAGCGGGGGGTCAAGAGACCCAGTACTTC. Its translation: CASSQVAGGQETQYF.

The V call is TRBV7-3, the J call TRBJ1-6; a possible D gene is TRBD1 (6 bases). Trimming took 1 base from V and 6 from J, leaving 7 bases between them. Germline V gives CDR1 SGHTA, CDR2 FQGTGA. The CDR3 contains 14 residues. CDR3 DNA sequence: TGTGCCAGCAGCTTAAACAGGGCTAATTCACCCCTCCACTTT. Its translation: CASSLNRANSPLHF.

The V and J genes are TRBV7-6 and TRBJ2-3; the match to TRBD2 covers 11 bases. The length of the CDR3 is 17 residues. Germline CDR1 SGHVS, CDR2 FNYEAQ. V lost 1 base and J lost 2; bases outside the gene matches: 5. The CDR3 reads CASSLGLAGGLTDTQYF. The CDR3, as DNA: TGTGCCAGCAGCTTAGGGCTAGCGGGGGGTCTCACAGATACGCAGTATTTT.

The chain uses TRBV19 and TRBJ1-4, with D perhaps TRBD1 (5 bases). The length of the CDR3 is 13 residues. Trimming shortened V by 3 bases and J by 7 bases, and 9 bases separated the two germline ends. Germline values: CDR1 LNHDA, CDR2 SQIVND (reference sequence). The CDR3 protein is CASSIRGFEKLFF. Here the CDR3 DNA reads TGTGCCAGTAGTATCCGGGGGTTTGAAAAACTGTTTTTT.

J is TRBJ2-3 and V is TRBV2; TRBD1 matches at 8 bases. Germline loops: CDR1 SNHLY, CDR2 FYNNEI. The CDR3 is 14 amino acids. J lost 2 bases, V lost 5 bases, and 3 bases had no gene match. CDR3 residues: CASSTGGYTDTQYF. CDR3 nucleotide sequence: TGTGCCAGCAGTACAGGGGGGTACACAGATACGCAGTATTTT. Using reference TRBV2 and TRBJ2-3 for the parts outside the CDR3, the full variable domain is EPEVTQTPSHQVTQMGQEVILRCVPISNHLYFYWYRQILGQKVEFLVSFYNNEISEKSEIFDDQFSVERPDGSNFTLKIRSTKLEDSAMYFCASSTGGYTDTQYFGPGTRLTVL.

The chain links TRBV5-1 to TRBJ2-2, with 11 bases identical to TRBD1. The germline V gene encodes CDR1 SGHRS and CDR2 YFSETQ. This CDR3 is built from 15 residues. V was pared by 4 bases and J by 5 bases, with 4 bases of the junction left unmatched. The CDR3 bases are TGCGCCAGCAGCGCGGACAGGGGGCGAACCGGGGAGCTGTTTTTT. This sequence encodes CASSADRGRTGELFF.

This clone appeared once. This chain links TRBV27 with TRBJ1-1; 11 nucleotides line up with TRBD1. Germline V CDR1 and CDR2: MNHEY, SMNVEV (reference sequence). J was trimmed by 7 bases and V by 4 bases; bases with no gene match: 2. The CDR3 contains 13 residues. The CDR3 DNA reads TGTGCCAGCAGTTGGACAGGGGGCCTTGAAGCTTTCTTT. Its translation is CASSWTGGLEAFF.

J is TRBJ2-7 and V is TRBV2; D is unclear. The germline V gene has CDR1 SNHLY and CDR2 FYNNEI. There are 14 residues in the CDR3. V was cut by 4 bases and J by 3 bases, with 13 bases left in between. The CDR3 reads CASSGAGAGYEQYF. The CDR3 nucleotides are TGTGCCAGCAGTGGGGCAGGCGCCGGCTACGAGCAGTACTTC.

This clone was picked up a small number of times. The V and J genes are TRBV6-5 and TRBJ2-7, with D unclear. This CDR3 is built from 13 residues. V lost 6 bases to trimming and J lost 3 bases, with 12 bases between them. Per germline, CDR1 MNHEY and CDR2 SVGAGI. The CDR3 coding sequence is TGTGCCAGCAGCCACAATTTAGACTACGAGCAGTACTTC. This sequence encodes CASSHNLDYEQYF.

V and J are TRBV11-2 and TRBJ2-1; D ambiguous. The V and J ends lost 0 bases and 8 bases respectively, with 2 bases between them. The V gene's germline CDR1 is SGHAT and CDR2 FQNNGV. This CDR3 comprises 11 residues. CDR3 amino acids: CASSLDHEQFF. CDR3 in DNA: TGTGCCAGCAGCTTAGATCATGAGCAGTTCTTC.

As DNA, the CDR3 is TGCGCCAGCAGCTTGGACAGGGCAGGGGAAGCTGAAGCTTTCTTT. The encoded protein is CASSLDRAGEAEAFF. The chain has TRBV5-1 and TRBJ1-1; D possibly corresponds to TRBD1 (6 bases). Germline V gene data show CDR1 as SGHRS and CDR2 as YFSETQ. V shed 0 bases and J shed 6 bases, with 15 bases lying between them. This CDR3 comprises 15 residues.

The genes are TRBV28 and TRBJ2-1; D remains ambiguous. Germline CDR1 and CDR2: MDHEN and SYDVKM. There are 17 residues in the CDR3. The V and J ends lost 2 bases and 0 bases respectively, with 14 bases between them. CDR3 region: CASSLNRFSSSYNEQFF. CDR3 DNA sequence: TGTGCCAGCAGTTTAAATCGATTTTCGAGCTCCTACAATGAGCAGTTCTTC. The full variable domain, with the rest looked up from reference TRBV28 and TRBJ2-1, is DVKVTQSSRYLVKRTGEKVFLECVQDMDHENMFWYRQDPGLGLRLIYFSYDVKMKEKGDIPEGYSVSREKKERFSLILESASTNQTSMYLCASSLNRFSSSYNEQFFGPGTRLTVL.

The chain uses TRBV29-1 and TRBJ1-1; tentatively, D is TRBD1 (5 bases). Germline CDR1 SQVTM, CDR2 ANQGSEA. The CDR3 is 13 residues long. V was shortened by 3 bases and J by 2 bases, with 10 bases between the two germline ends. The DNA for the CDR3 is TGCAGCGTTGATGACAGTCCAAACACTGAAGCTTTCTTT. Residues: CSVDDSPNTEAFF.

The V gene is TRBV5-1, the J gene TRBJ2-1, with 9 bases fitting TRBD2. From germline, CDR1 is SGHRS and CDR2 YFSETQ. Losses at the gene ends were 0 bases for V and 7 bases for J; bases not matched to a gene: 5. This CDR3 has 15 amino acids. The CDR3 protein is CASSLAGTSLNEQFF. In nucleotides, the CDR3 is TGCGCCAGCAGCTTGGCGGGGACTAGCCTAAATGAGCAGTTCTTC.

The chain couples TRBV6-5 to TRBJ2-2; D is ambiguous. This CDR3 comprises 15 residues. Trimming took off 6 bases at V and 3 bases at J, with 14 bases between the two ends. The germline V gene encodes CDR1 MNHEY and CDR2 SVGAGI. CDR3 region: CASSAGLTDTGELFF. The CDR3 nucleotides are TGTGCCAGCAGCGCCGGGCTGACGGACACCGGGGAGCTGTTTTTT.

This chain links TRBV27 with TRBJ2-3; the match to TRBD2 covers 14 bases. The CDR3 loop spans 22 amino acids. V shed 8 bases and J 6 bases; nucleotides not matched to a gene: 28. Per germline, CDR1 MNHEY and CDR2 SMNVEV (reference sequence). CDR3 residues: CASYPRGPVGLAGESPTDTQYF. The CDR3 nucleotides are TGTGCCAGCTATCCGCGGGGGCCGGTGGGACTAGCGGGAGAAAGTCCCACGGATACGCAGTATTTT.

This clone was counted between two and nine times. This chain uses TRBV5-6 with TRBJ1-4, with a tentative D call TRBD1 (6 bases). Trimming stripped 4 bases from V and 4 bases from J, with 14 bases between. Germline V gene data show CDR1 as SGHDT and CDR2 as YYEEEE. CDR3 length: 15 residues. The CDR3 coding sequence is TGTGCCAGCAGCCGATGGACAGTCTATAATGAAAAACTGTTTTTT. This sequence encodes CASSRWTVYNEKLFF.

This clone came up a few times. The chain links TRBV6-1 to TRBJ1-3, with 8 bases matching TRBD1. CDR1 is MNHNS and CDR2 is SASEGT in the germline V gene. CDR3 size: 16 residues. J lost 2 bases, V lost 1 base, and 4 bases had no gene match. The DNA for the CDR3 is TGTGCCAGCAGTGAAGTAACAGGGGGAGCTGGAAACACCATATATTTT. Its protein is CASSEVTGGAGNTIYF.

This clone has a single count. The J gene is TRBJ1-5, the V gene TRBV19; the match to TRBD1 covers 7 bases. J gave up 6 bases and V 7 bases, and 12 bases lay outside the gene matches. The CDR3 runs to 15 residues. Germline CDR1 LNHDA, CDR2 SQIVND (reference sequence). The CDR3 loop reads CASTDAQGWVQPQHF. CDR3 coding DNA: TGTGCCAGTACCGACGCACAGGGGTGGGTTCAGCCCCAGCATTTT.

This clone was seen a handful of times. The rearrangement uses TRBV10-2 and TRBJ2-6; TRBD1 is a possible D gene (6 bases). The CDR3 length is 13 residues. Trimming cost V 11 bases and J 1 base, with 9 bases left between them. In germline, CDR1 is WSHSY, CDR2 SAAADI. CDR3 region: CACTGSGANVLTF. DNA for the CDR3: TGCGCCTGCACAGGGTCTGGGGCCAACGTCCTGACTTTC.

The chain employs TRBV10-1 and TRBJ2-7; D remains ambiguous. Germline-derived CDR1 and CDR2 are WNHNN and SYGVQD (reference sequence). This CDR3 has 12 amino acids. V lost 6 bases and J lost 1, with 7 bases in between. The CDR3: CASRDRSYEQYF. The CDR3 DNA reads as TGCGCCAGCAGGGATCGATCCTACGAGCAGTACTTC.

V and J are TRBV28 and TRBJ1-4, with a tentative D call TRBD1 (6 bases). The CDR3 extends over 15 amino acids. CDR1 MDHEN and CDR2 SYDVKM come from the germline V gene. Trimming took 6 bases from V and 8 from J, leaving 19 bases between them. The CDR3 region has the DNA TGTGCCAGCAGGGACCTTACAGGGTCGGAGGAAAAACTGTTTTTT. This codes for CASRDLTGSEEKLFF.

Points on this clone: Mismatch with germline at one junction end may stem from a read error. The chain joins TRBV7-7 to TRBJ1-5; D uncertain. The CDR3 covers 13 residues. The germline V gene encodes CDR1 SSHAT and CDR2 FNYEAQ (reference sequence). This CDR3 is CASSLYRNQPQHF. CDR3 bases: TGTGCTAGCAGCTTATATCGAAATCAGCCCCAGCATTTT.